This TCR beta chain originates from a study of blood T cells in healthy people across ages. The authors ran a second PCR of 7 to 11 cycles using a sample-barcoded 5' primer and a J-beta primer mix. MiXCR was run by TCRdb on the 5' RACE reads, yielding one entry per CDR3 protein. The data hold some 710,000 distinct CDR3 sequences, with around 50% observed a single time. Input material: blood. The origin of this receptor is a man older than 75 in good health.

CDR3 amino acids: CASSVAPGGGYEQYF. The CDR3 DNA follows: TGTGCCAGCAGCGTAGCTCCCGGGGGAGGCTACGAGCAGTACTTC. V usage is TRBV9 and J usage is TRBJ2-7, with D perhaps TRBD2 (6 bases). The CDR3 contains 15 residues. CDR1 and CDR2 (germline): SGDLS, YYNGEE. Trimming cost V 0 bases and J 3 bases, with 13 bases left between them.